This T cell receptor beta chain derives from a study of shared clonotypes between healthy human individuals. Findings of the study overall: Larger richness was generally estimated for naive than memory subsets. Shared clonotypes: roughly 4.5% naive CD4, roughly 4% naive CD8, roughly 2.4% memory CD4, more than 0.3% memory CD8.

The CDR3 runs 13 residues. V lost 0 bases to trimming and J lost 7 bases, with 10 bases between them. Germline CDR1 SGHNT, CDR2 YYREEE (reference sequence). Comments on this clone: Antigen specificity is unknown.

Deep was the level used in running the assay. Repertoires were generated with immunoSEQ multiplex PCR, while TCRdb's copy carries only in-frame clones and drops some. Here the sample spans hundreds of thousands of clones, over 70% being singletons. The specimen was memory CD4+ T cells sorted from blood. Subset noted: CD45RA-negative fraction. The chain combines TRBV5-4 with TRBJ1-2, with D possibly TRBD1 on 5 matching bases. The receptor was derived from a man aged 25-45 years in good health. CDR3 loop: CASSLEGISGYTF. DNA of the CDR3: TGTGCCAGCAGCTTGGAGGGGATTAGTGGCTACACCTTC.